This TCR beta chain was retrieved from a study of tumor and adjacent non-tumor tissue in lung cancer. In the study overall: Aged about 31 to 80 years, patients included approximately 11 men and 5 women with stage I to III disease.

Three rounds of nested PCR, following a modified ARM-PCR protocol, produced the TCRbeta library. TCRdb itself ran the multiplex PCR reads through MiXCR, one entry per CDR3 protein. The data show 60,000 to 100,000 distinct CDR3 sequences, about 80% seen once. No cell sorting was done before RNA was extracted from the tissue. More than 3 cm separated this lung sample from the edge of the tumor. Chemotherapy-naive patients with new lung cancer underwent thoracic surgery in China, August–late 2014. Germline CDR1 is MDHEN and CDR2 is SYDVKM. Between the trimmed V and J ends, which lost 7 bases and 8 bases, there was a span of 11 bases. CDR3 length: 12 amino acids. The sample holds many counts of this clonotype. Its antigen is as yet unknown. The study, taken as a whole, reports: Significantly higher TCR diversity was found in tumor than normal lung. Tumor TCR diversity, when higher, was linked to shorter survival.

This rearrangement joins TRBV28 to TRBJ1-4; D remains ambiguous. The sequence was obtained from a man aged 65-85 years with non-small cell lung cancer. Sequences were obtained from distant non-tumor lung tissue. DNA of the CDR3: TGTGCCAGCAATGAGGATCGGGAAAAACTGTTTTTT. It is translated as CASNEDREKLFF.